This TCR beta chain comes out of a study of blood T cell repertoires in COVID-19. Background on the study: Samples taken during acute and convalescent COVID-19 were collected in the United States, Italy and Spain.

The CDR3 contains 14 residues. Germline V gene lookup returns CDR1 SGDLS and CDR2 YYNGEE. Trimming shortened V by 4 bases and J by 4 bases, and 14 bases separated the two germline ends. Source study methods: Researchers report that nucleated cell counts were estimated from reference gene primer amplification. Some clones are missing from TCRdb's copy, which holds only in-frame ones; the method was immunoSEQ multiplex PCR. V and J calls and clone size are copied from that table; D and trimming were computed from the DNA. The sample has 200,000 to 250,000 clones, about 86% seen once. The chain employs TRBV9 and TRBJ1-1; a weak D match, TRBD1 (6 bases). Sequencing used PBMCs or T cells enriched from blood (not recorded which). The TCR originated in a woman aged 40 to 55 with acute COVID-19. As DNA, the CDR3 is TGTGCCAGCAGCCTAGGGGGGCCGAGCACTGAAGCTTTCTTT. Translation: CASSLGGPSTEAFF. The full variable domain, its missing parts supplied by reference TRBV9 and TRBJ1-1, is DSGVTQTPKHLITATGQRVTLRCSPRSGDLSVYWYQQSLDQGLQFLIQYYNGEERAKGNILERFSAQQFPDLHSELNLSSLELGDSALYFCASSLGGPSTEAFFGQGTRLTVV.